The entry below describes one T cell receptor beta chain. Assay used: immunoSEQ multiplex PCR; TCRdb lists only in-frame clones, some missing. The sample carries about 300,000 clones, more than 85% recorded once. This entry comes from a study of blood T cell repertoires in COVID-19. Across the whole study: The cDNA or gDNA used as material had been derived from T cells, B-cell-depleted T cells, or PBMCs.

This CDR3 region has 17 residues. Unmatched junction bases numbered 6, after V lost 5 bases and J lost 0 bases. CDR1 is SGHNT and CDR2 is YYREEE in the germline V gene (reference sequence). The sequencing sample was made of peripheral blood. V usage is TRBV5-4 and J usage is TRBJ2-2; 11 positions agree with TRBD2. The source is a woman aged 25-40 years with COVID-19, enrolled during active disease. The CDR3 is CASSLLTSGTNTGELFF. For the CDR3, the DNA is TGTGCCAGCAGTTTACTGACTAGCGGGACGAACACCGGGGAGCTGTTTTTT.